This passage covers 25 T cell receptor beta chains from one sample sequenced in a study of cytomegalovirus exposure and HLA in healthy donors. The PCR made use of 60 Vbeta and 13 Jbeta primers. This table comes from immunoSEQ multiplex PCR, and its TCRdb copy is limited to in-frame clones, with some not included. The sample shows more than 85,000 clones, 12% to 15% of them seen only once. The specimen was PBMCs. The source is a female donor in good health and CMV-seronegative.

This clone was detected only once. The chain is built from TRBV9 and TRBJ2-2; TRBD2 matches at 13 bases. The V segment lost 4 bases and the J segment 1 base; nucleotides outside the gene matches: 4. This CDR3 has 17 amino acids. Germline V gene lookup returns CDR1 SGDLS and CDR2 YYNGEE. In DNA form, the CDR3 reads TGTGCCAGCAGCCCACGACTAGCGGGAGGGAACACCGGGGAGCTGTTTTTT. Its protein is CASSPRLAGGNTGELFF.

The chain is built from TRBV19 and TRBJ1-1; D uncertain. CDR3 size: 15 residues. With 1 base removed from V and 2 bases from J, the gap between germline ends came to 11 bases. The germline CDR1 and CDR2 sequences are LNHDA and SQIVND (reference sequence). The CDR3 nucleotides are TGTGCCAGTAGTATAGTAGGCCAGGATAACACTGAAGCTTTCTTT. Translated: CASSIVGQDNTEAFF.

This clone appeared a few times. This rearrangement joins TRBV5-4 to TRBJ2-7, with D perhaps TRBD1 (6 bases). This CDR3 is 16 amino acids long. Germline loops: CDR1 SGHNT, CDR2 YYREEE (reference sequence). Trimming pared 3 bases from V and 3 bases from J, leaving 19 bases between. CDR3 loop: CASSSSPWGPDYEQYF. The CDR3 DNA reads as TGTGCCAGCAGCTCCAGCCCTTGGGGGCCGGACTACGAGCAGTACTTC.

The genes are TRBV30 and TRBJ2-1; tentatively, D is TRBD2 (5 bases). This CDR3 contains 14 residues. Germline loops: CDR1 GTSNPN, CDR2 SVGIG (reference sequence). Trimming left V 0 bases short and J 4 bases short, with 10 bases between. The CDR3 loop reads CAWSVARGYNEQFF. Written as DNA, the CDR3 is TGTGCCTGGAGTGTCGCTCGGGGATACAATGAGCAGTTCTTC.

This clone was seen only a few times. The rearrangement uses TRBV29-1 and TRBJ2-1; 7 nucleotides agree with TRBD2. The CDR3 totals 14 residues. J was trimmed by 0 bases and V by 4 bases; bases with no gene match: 3. Germline CDR1 is SQVTM and CDR2 is ANQGSEA. CDR3 bases: TGCAGCGTTGTAGGCGGGAGCTCCTACAATGAGCAGTTCTTC. Amino acid sequence: CSVVGGSSYNEQFF.

This clone has just a few counts. The chain employs TRBV7-2 and TRBJ1-2; D ambiguous. V lost 0 bases, J lost 6 bases, and 2 bases lay in between. The CDR3 has 11 amino acids. The V gene's germline CDR1 is SGHTA and CDR2 FQGNSA. The CDR3 DNA reads as TGTGCCAGCAGCTTAGCCGATGGCTACACCTTC. Residues: CASSLADGYTF.

The chain has TRBV28 and TRBJ1-1; weak D call: TRBD1 (5 bases). The germline V and J ends were trimmed by 8 bases and 11 bases, with 21 bases remaining between them. CDR3 length: 13 amino acids. Germline V gene sequence: CDR1 MDHEN, CDR2 SYDVKM. The CDR3 DNA reads TGTGCCAGCGACCATGGGGTGGCAGGGCTCGCTTTCTTT. Its translation is CASDHGVAGLAFF.

The rearrangement uses TRBV27 and TRBJ1-2; D gene uncertain. Germline CDR1 MNHEY, CDR2 SMNVEV (reference sequence). The CDR3 has 15 residues. V was cut by 2 bases and J by 2 bases, with 12 bases left in between. Written as DNA, the CDR3 is TGTGCCAGCAGTTTAGGTCCCACAAAAAACTATGGCTACACCTTC. Translation: CASSLGPTKNYGYTF.

This clone was detected only a few times. This chain connects TRBV2 to TRBJ2-5; tentatively, D is TRBD1 (5 bases). V dropped 6 bases and J dropped 4 bases, with 9 bases sitting between them. The CDR3 totals 12 residues. Germline loops: CDR1 SNHLY, CDR2 FYNNEI. The CDR3 sequence: CASRGQGETQYF. The CDR3 nucleotides are TGTGCCAGCAGGGGGCAGGGAGAGACCCAGTACTTC.

V and J are TRBV27 and TRBJ2-5; TRBD2 matches 16 bases. TRBJ2-7 explains the end of the DNA better; the J call may be wrong. The CDR3 runs to 17 residues. The germline CDR1 and CDR2 sequences are MNHEY and SMNVEV (reference sequence). DNA of the CDR3: TGTGCCAGCAAGTCGGGACTAGCGGGGGGGGTCTCCTACGAGCAGTACTTC. This encodes CASKSGLAGGVSYEQYF.

The chain links TRBV4-3 to TRBJ2-1; D uncertain. The germline V gene has CDR1 LGHNA and CDR2 YSLEER. The CDR3 has 15 residues. V dropped 3 bases and J dropped 1 base, with 10 bases sitting between them. The CDR3 here is CASSHRLGSYNEQFF. The CDR3 DNA follows: TGCGCCAGCAGCCACAGACTCGGATCCTACAATGAGCAGTTCTTC.

The chain uses TRBV27 and TRBJ2-5, with 10 bases that match TRBD2. Germline lookup yields CDR1 MNHEY and CDR2 SMNVEV (reference sequence). V trimming: 5 bases; J trimming: 4 bases; junction bases outside the gene matches: 10. The CDR3 is 16 amino acids. CDR3 region: CASSPRLSGRRETQYF. The CDR3 region has the DNA TGTGCCAGCAGTCCCAGGCTTAGCGGGAGGAGAGAGACCCAGTACTTC.

This clone came up once. The V gene is TRBV15, the J gene TRBJ2-7; 12 bases fit TRBD1. Germline CDR1 LNHNV, CDR2 YYDKDF (reference sequence). V trimming: 5 bases; J trimming: 5 bases; junction bases outside the gene matches: 10. CDR3 length equals 16 residues. The CDR3 nucleotides are TGTGCCACCAGCCCAGACCGGGACAGGGGGCGCGACGAGCAGTACTTC. Amino acids: CATSPDRDRGRDEQYF.

The rearrangement uses TRBV10-3 and TRBJ1-2, with 7 bases that match TRBD1. CDR1 ENHRY and CDR2 SYGVKD come from the germline V gene. The CDR3 length is 16 residues. With V trimmed by 3 bases and J by 3 bases, 10 bases remained unmatched. The DNA of the CDR3 is TGTGCCATCAGTGACGATGGCAGGGGGTTTGACTATGGCTACACCTTC. Translation: CAISDDGRGFDYGYTF.

The CDR3 DNA reads as TGTGCCAGCTCACCGACAGGATCCCGTGGCGGGGAGCTGTTTTTT. This encodes CASSPTGSRGGELFF. The rearrangement joins TRBV18 to TRBJ2-2, with TRBD1 as a possible D gene (6 bases). The CDR3 contains 15 residues. Germline loops: CDR1 KGHSH, CDR2 LQKENI. Trimming removed 3 bases at V and 7 bases at J, with 15 bases between.

The V call is TRBV7-6, the J call TRBJ2-3; a possible D gene is TRBD2 (6 bases). V lost 1 base to trimming and J lost 2 bases, with 16 bases between them. Looked up from germline, CDR1 is SGHVS and CDR2 is FNYEAQ. The CDR3 has 17 residues. CDR3 region: CASSLGEEGLFTDTQYF. The CDR3 region has the DNA TGTGCCAGCAGCTTAGGAGAAGAAGGACTATTCACAGATACGCAGTATTTT.

The gene calls are TRBV2 and TRBJ2-1; TRBD2 aligns across 8 bases. The CDR3 is 16 residues long. With V trimmed by 6 bases and J by 12 bases, 19 bases remained unmatched. The germline CDR1 and CDR2 sequences are SNHLY and FYNNEI. The CDR3 coding sequence is TGTGCCAGCAGGGCCCTCCAGACAGGTCCCGCGGGGGGGCAGTTCTTC. Protein sequence: CASRALQTGPAGGQFF.

V and J are TRBV10-3 and TRBJ1-4; D unclear. Germline-derived CDR1 and CDR2 are ENHRY and SYGVKD. The CDR3 consists of 16 residues. V lost 4 bases and J lost 1, with 13 bases in between. CDR3 nucleotides: TGTGCCATCAGTGTATCCAGGATGGTAACTAATGAAAAACTGTTTTTT. Translation gives CAISVSRMVTNEKLFF.

The chain carries TRBV29-1 and TRBJ1-1; 7 bases match TRBD1. V was clipped by 3 bases and J by 11 bases; unmatched bases: 15. CDR3 size: 14 residues. The germline CDR1 and CDR2 sequences are SQVTM and ANQGSEA. CDR3 loop: CSVETGPSHIRAFF. The CDR3 DNA sequence: TGCAGCGTTGAGACAGGGCCCTCCCACATTCGGGCTTTCTTT.

There are a few counts of this clone. The chain uses TRBV7-9 and TRBJ1-1; D is possibly TRBD1 (5 bases). V lost 2 bases, J lost 10 bases, and 11 bases lay in between. The germline V gene has CDR1 SEHNR and CDR2 FQNEAQ (reference sequence). This CDR3 is 12 amino acids long. For the CDR3, the DNA is TGTGCCAGCAGCTTAATGGGGGAGGGAGCTTTCTTT. It encodes CASSLMGEGAFF.

The chain employs TRBV10-3 and TRBJ1-2; TRBD1 might be the D (6 bases). The V gene's germline CDR1 is ENHRY and CDR2 SYGVKD. This CDR3 comprises 14 residues. V lost 1 base to trimming and J lost 2 bases, with 8 bases between them. DNA of the CDR3: TGTGCCATCAGTGAGTGGGACAAGAACTATGGCTACACCTTC. Encoded protein: CAISEWDKNYGYTF.

This clone has more than one count but fewer than ten. The CDR3 sequence: CASGLVTVSETQYF. CDR3 nucleotide sequence: TGCGCCAGCGGACTAGTAACGGTGTCGGAGACCCAGTACTTC. V and J are TRBV5-1 and TRBJ2-5; 7 bases match TRBD2. This CDR3 is 14 amino acids long. Trimming cost V 7 bases and J 5 bases; bases outside gene matches: 11. Germline CDR1 is SGHRS and CDR2 is YFSETQ. Filled out from reference TRBV5-1 and TRBJ2-5, the complete variable domain reads KAGVTQTPRYLIKTRGQQVTLSCSPISGHRSVSWYQQTPGQGLQFLFEYFSETQRNKGNFPGRFSGRQFSNSRSEMNVSTLELGDSALYLCASGLVTVSETQYFGPGTRLLVL.

This chain uses TRBV30 with TRBJ2-7; TRBD2 agrees at 11 bases. The length of the CDR3 is 16 residues. Germline V lookup: CDR1 GTSNPN, CDR2 SVGIG (reference sequence). V trimming: 2 bases; J trimming: 2 bases; junction bases outside the gene matches: 8. The CDR3 DNA is TGTGCCTGGAGTCGGCTTCTTAGCGGGAGGGCCTACGAGCAGTACTTC. Translated: CAWSRLLSGRAYEQYF.

The chain uses TRBV18 and TRBJ2-1; 7 nucleotides match TRBD2. The CDR3 consists of 19 residues. Germline CDR1 KGHSH, CDR2 LQKENI. V shed 4 bases, J shed 0 bases, and the junction held 15 bases outside the gene matches. The CDR3 here is CASSLRRGRAKSSYNEQFF. The CDR3 bases are TGTGCCAGCTCACTAAGGCGCGGGAGAGCCAAGAGCTCCTACAATGAGCAGTTCTTC.

The CDR3 sequence: CASSHIGGYNEQFF. The CDR3 DNA reads as TGTGCCAGCAGCCACATAGGAGGCTACAATGAGCAGTTCTTC. The J gene is TRBJ2-1, the V gene TRBV7-9; D may be TRBD2 (5 bases). The CDR3 is 14 residues long. CDR1 SEHNR and CDR2 FQNEAQ come from the germline V gene (reference sequence). The V and J ends lost 5 bases and 3 bases respectively, with 11 bases between them.